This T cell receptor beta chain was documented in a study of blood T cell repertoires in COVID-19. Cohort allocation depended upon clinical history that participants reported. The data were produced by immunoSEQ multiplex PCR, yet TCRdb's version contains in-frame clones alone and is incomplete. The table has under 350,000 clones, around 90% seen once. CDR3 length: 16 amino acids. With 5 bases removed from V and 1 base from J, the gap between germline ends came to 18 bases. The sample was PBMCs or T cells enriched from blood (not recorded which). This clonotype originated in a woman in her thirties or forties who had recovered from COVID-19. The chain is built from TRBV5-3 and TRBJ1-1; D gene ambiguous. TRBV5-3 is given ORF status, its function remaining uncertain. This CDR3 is CARSFYSSRENTEAFF. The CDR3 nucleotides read TGTGCCAGAAGTTTTTATTCCTCACGGGAGAACACTGAAGCTTTCTTT.